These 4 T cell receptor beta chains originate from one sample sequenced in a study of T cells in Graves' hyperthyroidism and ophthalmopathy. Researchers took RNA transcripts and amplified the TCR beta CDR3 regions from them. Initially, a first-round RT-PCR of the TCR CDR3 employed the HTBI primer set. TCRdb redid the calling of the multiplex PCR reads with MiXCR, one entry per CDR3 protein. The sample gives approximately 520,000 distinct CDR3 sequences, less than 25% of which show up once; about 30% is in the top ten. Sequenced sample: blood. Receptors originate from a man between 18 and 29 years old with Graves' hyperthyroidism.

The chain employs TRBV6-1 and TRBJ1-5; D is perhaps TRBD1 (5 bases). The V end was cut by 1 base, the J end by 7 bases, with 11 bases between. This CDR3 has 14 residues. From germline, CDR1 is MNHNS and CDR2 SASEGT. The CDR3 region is CASSEGGEGQPQHF. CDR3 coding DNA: TGTGCCAGCAGTGAAGGGGGGGAGGGACAGCCCCAGCATTTT.

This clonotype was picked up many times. For the CDR3, the DNA is TGTGCCAGTGGAGGGAAGACAGGGAGTGGGGCCAACGTCCTGACTTTC. Translation gives CASGGKTGSGANVLTF. The chain recombines TRBV6-1 with TRBJ2-6; tentatively, D is TRBD1 (7 bases). Germline CDR1 and CDR2: MNHNS and SASEGT. This CDR3 is built from 16 residues. V was clipped by 9 bases and J by 3 bases, with 18 bases between them.

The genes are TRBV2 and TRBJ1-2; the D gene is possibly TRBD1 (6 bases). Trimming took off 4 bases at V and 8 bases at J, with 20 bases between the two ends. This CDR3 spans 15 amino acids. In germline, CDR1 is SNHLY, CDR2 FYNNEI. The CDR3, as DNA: TGTGCCAGCAGTGGGTACAGGGCGGGGGCTGGAGGCTACACCTTC. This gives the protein CASSGYRAGAGGYTF.

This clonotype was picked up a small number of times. CDR3 residues: CASTPDRGSYEQYF. Written as DNA, the CDR3 is TGTGCCAGCACCCCGGATCGGGGATCCTACGAGCAGTACTTC. This sequence joins TRBV6-1 and TRBJ2-7; maybe TRBD2 (5 bases). The ends were cut back, 7 bases at V and 1 base at J, with 14 bases in the middle. Per germline, CDR1 MNHNS and CDR2 SASEGT. The CDR3 is 14 residues long.